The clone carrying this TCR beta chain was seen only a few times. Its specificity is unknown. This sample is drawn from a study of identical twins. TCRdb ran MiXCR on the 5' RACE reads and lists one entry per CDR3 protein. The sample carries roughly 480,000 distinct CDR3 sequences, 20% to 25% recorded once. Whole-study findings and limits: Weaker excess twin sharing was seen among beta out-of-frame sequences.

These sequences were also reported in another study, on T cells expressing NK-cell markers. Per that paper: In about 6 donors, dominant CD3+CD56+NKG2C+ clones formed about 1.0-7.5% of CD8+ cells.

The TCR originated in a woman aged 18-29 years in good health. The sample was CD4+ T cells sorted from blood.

The CDR3, as DNA: TGCAGTGCTAGCGGGACTAGCGGGGGGACGAGCTCCTACGAGCAGTACTTC. The encoded protein is CSASGTSGGTSSYEQYF. The chain uses TRBV20-1 and TRBJ2-7; 15 nucleotides match TRBD2. Losses at the gene ends were 3 bases for V and 0 bases for J; bases not matched to a gene: 6. Germline CDR1 and CDR2: DFQATT and SNEGSKA (reference sequence). CDR3 length: 17 amino acids.